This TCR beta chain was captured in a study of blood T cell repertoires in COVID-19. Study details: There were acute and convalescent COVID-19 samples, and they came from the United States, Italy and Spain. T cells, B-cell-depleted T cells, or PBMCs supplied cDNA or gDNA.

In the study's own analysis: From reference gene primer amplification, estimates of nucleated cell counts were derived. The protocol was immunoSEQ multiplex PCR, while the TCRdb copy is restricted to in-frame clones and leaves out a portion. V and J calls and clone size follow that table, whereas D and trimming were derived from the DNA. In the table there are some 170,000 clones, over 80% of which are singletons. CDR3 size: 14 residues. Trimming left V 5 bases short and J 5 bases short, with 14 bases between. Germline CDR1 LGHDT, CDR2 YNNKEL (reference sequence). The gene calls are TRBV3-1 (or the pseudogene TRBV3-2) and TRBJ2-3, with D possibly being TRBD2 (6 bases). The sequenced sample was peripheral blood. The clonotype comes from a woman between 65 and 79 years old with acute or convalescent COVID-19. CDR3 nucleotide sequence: TGTGCCAGCAGCATTCGGGACTCCGGAGATACGCAGTATTTT. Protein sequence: CASSIRDSGDTQYF.